These 19 T cell receptor beta chains were sequenced from one sample in a study of cytomegalovirus exposure and HLA in healthy donors. In the PCR, 60 Vbeta and 13 Jbeta primers were used. TCRdb's table, derived via immunoSEQ multiplex PCR, lists solely in-frame clones and lacks some. This table holds 180,000 or so clones, 65% to 85% found once. The specimen was PBMCs. These receptors came from a woman aged 45-65 years in good health and CMV-seropositive.

The chain is built from TRBV29-1 and TRBJ2-2; D perhaps matches TRBD1 (6 bases). The length of the CDR3 is 13 residues. Trimming shortened V by 4 bases and J by 6 bases, and 12 bases separated the two germline ends. CDR1 and CDR2 from the germline V gene are SQVTM and ANQGSEA. As DNA, the CDR3 is TGCAGCGTTGTCAAACAGGGTGCCGGGGAGCTGTTTTTT. Translating it yields CSVVKQGAGELFF.

This sequence joins TRBV6-1 and TRBJ1-1, with D possibly TRBD1 on 5 matching bases. V was cut by 11 bases and J by 0 bases, with 19 bases left in between. The CDR3 runs 15 residues. The germline V gene has CDR1 MNHNS and CDR2 SASEGT. The CDR3 loop reads CAPRQSGGVNTEAFF. Here the CDR3 DNA reads TGTGCCCCCCGCCAGTCGGGGGGAGTGAACACTGAAGCTTTCTTT.

This chain uses TRBV9 with TRBJ2-5; possible D gene TRBD1, 5 bases. Trimming took off 3 bases at V and 1 base at J, with 10 bases between the two ends. CDR1 SGDLS and CDR2 YYNGEE come from the germline V gene. CDR3 length equals 14 residues. CDR3 protein: CASSAQASQETQYF. The DNA for the CDR3 is TGTGCCAGCAGCGCACAGGCCAGCCAAGAGACCCAGTACTTC.

The CDR3 nucleotides read TGTGCCAGCAGCTCCGCGGGGGGCGGCGGGGAGCTGTTTTTT. This translates into CASSSAGGGGELFF. The V call is TRBV7-2, the J call TRBJ2-2; 8 bases fit TRBD2. Germline CDR1 is SGHTA and CDR2 is FQGNSA. The CDR3 loop spans 14 amino acids. The V gene end was trimmed by 4 bases and the J gene end by 7 bases; junction bases not matched to a gene: 5.

This clone was observed a few times. This sequence joins TRBV5-5 and TRBJ1-1; 10 nucleotides match TRBD1. The CDR3 runs 15 residues. The germline gives CDR1 SGHKS, CDR2 YYEKEE (reference sequence). V trimming: 3 bases; J trimming: 3 bases; junction bases outside the gene matches: 5. The CDR3 protein is CASSWGDRGDTEAFF. The CDR3 nucleotides are TGTGCCAGCAGCTGGGGGGACAGGGGTGACACTGAAGCTTTCTTT.

The rearrangement uses TRBV7-3 and TRBJ2-3; 9 nucleotides match TRBD2. J gave up 2 bases and V 1 base, and 4 bases lay outside the gene matches. Germline values: CDR1 SGHTA, CDR2 FQGTGA. The CDR3 has 16 residues. This CDR3 is CASSLSGGRATDTQYF. CDR3 DNA sequence: TGTGCCAGCAGCTTAAGCGGCGGGAGGGCCACAGATACGCAGTATTTT.

This clone was seen more than once but under ten times. The chain uses TRBV19 and TRBJ1-1, with a tentative D call TRBD1 (5 bases). This CDR3 is built from 14 residues. The V gene lost 9 bases and the J gene lost 1 base, with 15 bases spanning the gap. Germline CDR1 LNHDA, CDR2 SQIVND (reference sequence). CDR3 sequence: CASSPWGGNTEAFF. CDR3 coding DNA: TGTGCCAGCTCCCCCTGGGGGGGGAACACTGAAGCTTTCTTT.

The chain joins TRBV9 to TRBJ2-5; no definite D call. The length of the CDR3 is 13 residues. Trimming removed 3 bases from V and 1 base from J, with 7 bases in between. Germline CDR1 is SGDLS and CDR2 is YYNGEE. CDR3 DNA: TGTGCCAGCAGCGAGGAGAGCCAAGAGACCCAGTACTTC. Residues: CASSEESQETQYF. Using reference TRBV9 and TRBJ2-5 for the parts outside the CDR3, the full variable domain is DSGVTQTPKHLITATGQRVTLRCSPRSGDLSVYWYQQSLDQGLQFLIQYYNGEERAKGNILERFSAQQFPDLHSELNLSSLELGDSALYFCASSEESQETQYFGPGTRLLVL.

This clone has a single count. The chain couples TRBV7-3 to TRBJ2-1; 9 bases line up with TRBD2. The CDR3 is made up of 15 amino acids. The germline V gene has CDR1 SGHTA and CDR2 FQGTGA. The V segment lost 4 bases and the J segment 9 bases; nucleotides outside the gene matches: 10. DNA of the CDR3: TGTGCCAGCAGCTCCTTAGCGGGGGATTGGGGTGAGCAGTTCTTC. Protein sequence: CASSSLAGDWGEQFF.

The J gene is TRBJ2-1, the V gene TRBV27, with TRBD2 identical over 8 bases. The CDR3 covers 14 residues. Germline lookup yields CDR1 MNHEY and CDR2 SMNVEV (reference sequence). V lost 3 bases and J lost 2; bases outside the gene matches: 0. Written as DNA, the CDR3 is TGTGCCAGCAGTTTGACTAGCGCCTACAATGAGCAGTTCTTC. Protein: CASSLTSAYNEQFF.

This rearrangement joins TRBV6-1 to TRBJ1-2; D is possibly TRBD1 (5 bases). V lost 6 bases to trimming and J lost 8 bases, with 13 bases between them. CDR3 length: 12 amino acids. The germline CDR1 and CDR2 sequences are MNHNS and SASEGT. CDR3 loop: CASRLIGGGYTF. DNA for the CDR3: TGTGCCAGCAGGTTGATCGGGGGGGGCTACACCTTC.

V gene TRBV5-1 combines with J gene TRBJ2-5, with a possible D match to TRBD1 (6 bases). The end of the DNA aligns better with TRBJ2-7, so the J call may be wrong. The CDR3 has 14 residues. Germline V gene data show CDR1 as SGHRS and CDR2 as YFSETQ. This chain's CDR3 is CASKLGEQGYEQYF. The CDR3, as DNA: TGCGCCAGCAAATTGGGGGAACAGGGTTACGAGCAGTACTTC.

CDR3 protein: CARSLAFLVPPAIDGYTF. CDR3 DNA: TGTGCCAGAAGCTTGGCATTTCTGGTGCCCCCCGCTATAGATGGCTACACCTTC. This chain connects TRBV5-3 to TRBJ1-2; D unresolved. TRBV5-3 is noted as an ORF with a role that remains uncertain. The V end was cut by 0 bases, the J end by 6 bases, with 24 bases between. This CDR3 contains 18 residues.

CDR3 DNA: TGTGCCAGCAGTTACTCGGGACTTAACACCGGGGAGCTGTTTTTT. It encodes CASSYSGLNTGELFF. V and J are TRBV6-6 and TRBJ2-2, with D possibly TRBD2 on 6 matching bases. CDR3 length: 15 residues. The V gene's germline CDR1 is MNHNY and CDR2 SVGAGI (reference sequence). Trimming left V 0 bases short and J 2 bases short, with 7 bases between.

The chain is built from TRBV2 and TRBJ2-3; 9 bases line up with TRBD1. Germline loops: CDR1 SNHLY, CDR2 FYNNEI. This CDR3 contains 13 residues. V trimming: 6 bases; J trimming: 10 bases; junction bases outside the gene matches: 8. The DNA for the CDR3 is TGTGCCAGCAGCACCGGGACAGGGATTGCGCAGTATTTT. Translating it yields CASSTGTGIAQYF.

The chain combines TRBV7-3 with TRBJ2-6, with a possible D match to TRBD2 (7 bases). The CDR3 consists of 17 residues. The germline CDR1 and CDR2 sequences are SGHTA and FQGTGA. The ends were cut back, 5 bases at V and 2 bases at J, with 16 bases in the middle. The CDR3: CASSPGGAVAGANVLTF. Here the CDR3 DNA reads TGTGCCAGCAGCCCGGGGGGCGCAGTTGCTGGGGCCAACGTCCTGACTTTC.

The V call is TRBV28, the J call TRBJ1-5, with D perhaps matching TRBD1 (6 bases). Germline V gives CDR1 MDHEN, CDR2 SYDVKM. CDR3 length equals 16 residues. V was trimmed by 3 bases and J by 5 bases, leaving 17 bases between them. This CDR3 is CASSFPFRGSYQPQHF. Here the CDR3 DNA reads TGTGCCAGCAGTTTCCCTTTTAGGGGGTCGTATCAGCCCCAGCATTTT.

V is TRBV4-2 and J is TRBJ2-4, with D maybe TRBD2 (5 bases). The CDR3 length is 17 residues. Germline loops: CDR1 LGHNA, CDR2 YNFKEQ. Trimming shortened V by 1 base and J by 8 bases, and 21 bases separated the two germline ends. As DNA, the CDR3 is TGTGCCAGCAGCCAAGGGAATAACGTCGGGGTGTACGACATTCAGTACTTC. It codes for CASSQGNNVGVYDIQYF.

The chain has TRBV10-3 and TRBJ2-7; 7 bases line up with TRBD2. The CDR3 loop spans 17 amino acids. The V gene end was trimmed by 0 bases and the J gene end by 3 bases; junction bases not matched to a gene: 11. CDR1 and CDR2 (germline): ENHRY, SYGVKD. CDR3 region: CAISESRRAGASYEQYF. The DNA for the CDR3 is TGTGCCATCAGTGAGTCCAGGCGCGCGGGAGCCAGCTACGAGCAGTACTTC.